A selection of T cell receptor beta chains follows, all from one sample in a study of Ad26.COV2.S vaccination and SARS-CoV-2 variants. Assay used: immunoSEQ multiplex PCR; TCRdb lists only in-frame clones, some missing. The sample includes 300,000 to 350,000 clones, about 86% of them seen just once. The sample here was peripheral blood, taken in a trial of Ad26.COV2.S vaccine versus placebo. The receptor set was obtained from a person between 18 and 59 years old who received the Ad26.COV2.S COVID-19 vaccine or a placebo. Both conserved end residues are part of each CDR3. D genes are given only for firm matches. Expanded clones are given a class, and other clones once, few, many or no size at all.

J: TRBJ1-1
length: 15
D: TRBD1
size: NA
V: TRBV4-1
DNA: TGCGCCAGCAGCCAAGTTAGGACAGGGTTCACTGAAGCTTTCTTT
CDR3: CASSQVRTGFTEAFF

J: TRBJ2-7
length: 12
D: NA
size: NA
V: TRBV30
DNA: TGTGCCTGGACCGGGGTGAACTACGAGCAGTACTTC
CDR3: CAWTGVNYEQYF

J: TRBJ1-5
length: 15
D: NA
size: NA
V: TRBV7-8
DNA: TGTGCCAGCAGCTTAGAAGGGGCAGGCAATCAGCCCCAGCATTTT
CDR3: CASSLEGAGNQPQHF

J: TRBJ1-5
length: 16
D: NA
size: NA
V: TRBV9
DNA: TGTGCCAGCAGCCGTCCCCTTCGGACCTGCAATCAGCCCCAGCATTTT
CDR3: CASSRPLRTCNQPQHF

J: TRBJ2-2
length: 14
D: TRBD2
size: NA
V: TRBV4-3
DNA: TGCGCCAGCAGCCAAGTAGCGGGGGCCGGGGAGCTGTTTTTT
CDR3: CASSQVAGAGELFF

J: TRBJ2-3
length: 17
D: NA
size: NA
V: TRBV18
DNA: TGTGCCAGCTCACCACCCGTGAGGACAGCATCCTGGGATACGCAGTATTTT
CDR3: CASSPPVRTASWDTQYF

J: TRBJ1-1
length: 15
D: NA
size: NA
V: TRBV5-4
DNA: TGTGCCAGCAGCCCCGGGGGTAGGGAGAACACTGAAGCTTTCTTT
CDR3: CASSPGGRENTEAFF

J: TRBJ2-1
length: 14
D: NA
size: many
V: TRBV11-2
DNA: TGTGCCAGCAGCAAATGGACGGATCCAAATGAGCAGTTCTTC
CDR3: CASSKWTDPNEQFF

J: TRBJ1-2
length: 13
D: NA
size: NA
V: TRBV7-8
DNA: TGTGCCAGCAGCCCGGGACGGAACTATGGCTACACCTTC
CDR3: CASSPGRNYGYTF

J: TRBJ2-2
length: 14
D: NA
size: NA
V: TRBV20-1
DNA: TGCAGTGCTAGTGTAGGTTGGAACACCGGGGAGCTGTTTTTT
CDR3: CSASVGWNTGELFF

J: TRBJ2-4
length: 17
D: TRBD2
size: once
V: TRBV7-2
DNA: TGTGCCAGCAGCCCCTATAGCGGGACCTTAGCCAAAAACATTCAGTACTTC
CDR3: CASSPYSGTLAKNIQYF

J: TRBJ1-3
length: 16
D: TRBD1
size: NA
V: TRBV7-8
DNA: TGTGCCAGCAGATCTGACAGGGGGAACTCTGGAAACACCATATATTTT
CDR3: CASRSDRGNSGNTIYF

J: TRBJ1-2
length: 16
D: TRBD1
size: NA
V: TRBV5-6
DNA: TGTGCCAGCAGCTTGGGACAGGGGCAATCTAACTATGGCTACACCTTC
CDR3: CASSLGQGQSNYGYTF

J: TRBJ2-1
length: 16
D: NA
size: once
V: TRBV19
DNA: TGTGCCAGTAGTATAGCTAGGGCTGGGTCCTACAATGAGCAGTTCTTC
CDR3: CASSIARAGSYNEQFF

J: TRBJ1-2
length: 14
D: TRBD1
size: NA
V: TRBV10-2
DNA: TGCGCCAGCACCCCCGGGACAGTCCAAAGAGGCTACACCTTC
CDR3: CASTPGTVQRGYTF

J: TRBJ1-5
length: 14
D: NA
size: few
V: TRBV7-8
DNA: TGTGCCAGCAGATTTGGGGCGAGCAATCAGCCCCAGCATTTT
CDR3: CASRFGASNQPQHF

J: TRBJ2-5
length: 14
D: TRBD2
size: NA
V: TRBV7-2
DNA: TGTGCCAGCAGCTTAGTAGCGGGGAAAGAGACCCAGTACTTC
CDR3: CASSLVAGKETQYF

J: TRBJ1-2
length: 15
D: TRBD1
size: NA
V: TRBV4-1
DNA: TGCGCCAGCAGCCAACCGGACAGGGGGAGGTATGGCTACACCTTC
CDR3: CASSQPDRGRYGYTF

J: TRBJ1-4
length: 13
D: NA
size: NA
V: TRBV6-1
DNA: TGTGCCAGCAGTGAGAAAAGGGGGGAAAAACTGTTTTTT
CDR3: CASSEKRGEKLFF

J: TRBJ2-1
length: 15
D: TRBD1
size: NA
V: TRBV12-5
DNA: TGTGCTAGTGGCCGAGGACAGGGGTCCCTTCGAGCAGTTTTCTTC
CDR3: CASGRGQGSLRAVFF

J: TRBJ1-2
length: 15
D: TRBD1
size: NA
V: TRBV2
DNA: TGTGCCAGCAGAGCTTACAGGGGAGGCGGCTATGGCTACACCTTC
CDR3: CASRAYRGGGYGYTF

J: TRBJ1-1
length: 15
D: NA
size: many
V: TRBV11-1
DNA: TGTGCCAGCAGCTCAAATCTCAGGGGCAGCTCTGAAGCTTTCTTT
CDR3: CASSSNLRGSSEAFF

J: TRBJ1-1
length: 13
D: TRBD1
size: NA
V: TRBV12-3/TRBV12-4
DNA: TGTGCCAGCAGTTTCCTACCGGGACAGGTGGCTTTCTTT
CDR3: CASSFLPGQVAFF

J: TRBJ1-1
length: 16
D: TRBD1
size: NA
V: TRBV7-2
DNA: TGTGCCAGCAGCTTCAGACAGGGGGATTGGTACACTGAAGCTTTCTTT
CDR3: CASSFRQGDWYTEAFF

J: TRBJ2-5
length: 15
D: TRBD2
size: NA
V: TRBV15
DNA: TGTGCCACCAGCACCCCGGGACTAGCAGGAGAGACCCAGTACTTC
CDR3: CATSTPGLAGETQYF

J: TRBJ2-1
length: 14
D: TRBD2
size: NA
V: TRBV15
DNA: TGTGCCACCAGCACCGGGGGGAGCCCCGCGGAGCAGTTCTTC
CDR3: CATSTGGSPAEQFF

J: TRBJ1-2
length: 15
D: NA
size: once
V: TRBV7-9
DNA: TGTGCCAGCAGCTTAGTTCAGGAGTTTTACTATGGCTACACCTTC
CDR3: CASSLVQEFYYGYTF

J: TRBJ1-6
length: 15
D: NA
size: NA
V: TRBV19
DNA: TGTGCCAGTAGTCGAGGAGAGTTTCTAAATTCACCCCTCCACTTT
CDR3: CASSRGEFLNSPLHF

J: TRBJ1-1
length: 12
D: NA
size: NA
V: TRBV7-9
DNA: TGTGCCAGCAGCTTAGTAGGGGCTGAAGCTTTCTTT
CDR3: CASSLVGAEAFF

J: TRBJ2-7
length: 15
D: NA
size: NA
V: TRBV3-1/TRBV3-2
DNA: TGTGCCAGCAGCCAAGATCCAGGGTTCGGCTACGAGCAGTACTTC
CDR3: CASSQDPGFGYEQYF

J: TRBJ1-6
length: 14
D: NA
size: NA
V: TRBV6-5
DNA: TGTGCCAGCAGTTGGAGACAGTATAATTCACCCCTCCACTTT
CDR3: CASSWRQYNSPLHF

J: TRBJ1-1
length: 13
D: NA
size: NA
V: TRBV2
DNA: TGTGCCAGCACGGGCGGAGCGAACACTGAAGCTTTCTTT
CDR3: CASTGGANTEAFF

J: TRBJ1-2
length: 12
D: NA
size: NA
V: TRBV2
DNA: TGTGCCAGAGCGACAGCCTCCTATGGCTACACCTTC
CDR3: CARATASYGYTF

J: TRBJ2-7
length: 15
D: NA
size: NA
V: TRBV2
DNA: TGTGCCAGCAGTGGTAAGGCAGGAGTAATCTACGAGCAGTACTTC
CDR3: CASSGKAGVIYEQYF

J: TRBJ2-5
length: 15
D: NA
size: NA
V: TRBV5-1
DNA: TGCGCCAGCAGTATCCTGGGAGTCCGACAAGAGACCCAGTACTTC
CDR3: CASSILGVRQETQYF

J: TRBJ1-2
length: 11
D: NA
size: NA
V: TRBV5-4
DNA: TGTGCCAGCAGCTTGGGTTCCGGCTACACCTTC
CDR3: CASSLGSGYTF

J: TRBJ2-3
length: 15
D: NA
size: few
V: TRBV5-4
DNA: TGTGCCAGCAGCTGGGAGCCATCGGGGGCAGATACGCAGTATTTT
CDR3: CASSWEPSGADTQYF

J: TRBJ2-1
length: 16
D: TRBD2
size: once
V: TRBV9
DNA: TGTGCCAGCAGCGTAGAGGATAGCGGGGGAAGGAATGAGCAGTTCTTC
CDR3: CASSVEDSGGRNEQFF

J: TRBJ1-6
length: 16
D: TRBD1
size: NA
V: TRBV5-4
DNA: TGTGCCAGCAGCGGGGCGGGGGGACAGGGGAATTCACCCCTCCACTTT
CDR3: CASSGAGGQGNSPLHF

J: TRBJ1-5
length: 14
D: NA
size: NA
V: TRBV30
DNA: TGTGCCTGGGGACCCGGTGGAGGGGGGCAGCCCCAGCATTTT
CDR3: CAWGPGGGGQPQHF

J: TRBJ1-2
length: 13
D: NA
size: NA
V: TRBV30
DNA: TGTGCCTGGAAGAGCAAACTTCTGGATGGCTACACCTTC
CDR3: CAWKSKLLDGYTF

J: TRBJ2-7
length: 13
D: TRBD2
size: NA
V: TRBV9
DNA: TGTGCCAGCAGCGCCGGGGGGAGCTACGAGCAGTACTTC
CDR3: CASSAGGSYEQYF